This T cell receptor (beta chain) was captured in a study of blood T cell repertoires in COVID-19. Study background: The United States, Italy and Spain provided the acute and convalescent COVID-19 samples. Nucleic acid was either cDNA or gDNA, and it came from T cells, B-cell-depleted T cells, or PBMCs.

Self-reported history from a screening survey and questionnaire set each donor's cohort. The ends were cut back, 5 bases at V and 0 bases at J, with 17 bases in the middle. The CDR3 runs to 17 residues. CDR1 and CDR2 from the germline V gene are LNHDA and SQIVND (reference sequence). Per the study methods: Amplification of reference gene primers was used by the study to estimate nucleated cell counts. This table comes from immunoSEQ multiplex PCR, and its TCRdb copy is limited to in-frame clones, with some not included. V and J calls and clone size are given by that table; D and trimming were obtained from the DNA. The sample includes about 64,000 clones, 70% to 90% of them seen just once.

What was sequenced was PBMCs or T cells enriched from blood (not recorded which). This TCR derives from a middle-aged woman who had recovered from COVID-19. The rearrangement joins TRBV19 to TRBJ1-3; D perhaps matches TRBD1 (6 bases). For the CDR3, the DNA is TGTGCCAGTAGTTACCGCCGAGGGGACACCTCTGGAAACACCATATATTTT. As protein: CASSYRRGDTSGNTIYF.